A selection of T cell receptor beta chains follows, all from one sample in a study of breast tumors, draining lymph nodes, adjacent tissues. Each CDR3 protein gets one entry after TCRdb re-called the multiplex PCR reads with MiXCR. The repertoire holds 21,000 or so distinct CDR3 sequences, with around 40% as singletons. Sequencing used breast tumor tissue. The receptors here all came from a female donor with breast cancer. Some clones in this sample may be carry-over from other donors' samples. The CDR3 runs from the conserved cysteine through the conserved F or W. Fields, in order: V gene, J gene, CDR3 protein.

>TRBV20-1|TRBJ1-2
CSASIPTGSGGYTF
>TRBV7-2|TRBJ2-3
CASSFCAQTQPF
>TRBV20-1|TRBJ1-6
CSALARDRMNSPLHF
>TRBV7-6|TRBJ2-6
CASSLAAGDGANVLTF
>TRBV6-2/TRBV6-3|TRBJ2-3
CASIRDQTDTQYF
>TRBV7-9|TRBJ2-3
CASSLISGGTDTQYF
>TRBV20-1|TRBJ1-3
CSALNSGNTIYF
>TRBV6-1|TRBJ1-4
CASSRGTLRIDEKLFF
>TRBV19|TRBJ2-3
CASSPQDRPPTDTQYF
>TRBV2|TRBJ2-3
CASSAGGVTNTQYF
>TRBV3-1|TRBJ2-3
CASSQPRGGPDTQYF
>TRBV29-1|TRBJ2-3
CSVESSATDTQYF
>TRBV5-1|TRBJ2-7
CASRASGTDYEQYF
>TRBV11-1|TRBJ2-2
CASSSGMDAGELFF
>TRBV5-4|TRBJ2-6
CASSPGSSGANVLTF
>TRBV20-1|TRBJ1-5
CSARLSGLAYQPQHF
>TRBV12-3/TRBV12-4|TRBJ2-7
CASSSGTYEQYF
>TRBV7-3|TRBJ2-3
CASSSLAGTTDTQYF
>TRBV7-2|TRBJ1-2
CASSPGTGLTGGYTF
>TRBV5-6|TRBJ2-5
CASSFYICSARPGTRTQETQYF
>TRBV18|TRBJ2-7
CASSPSAGGEQYF
>TRBV30|TRBJ1-1
CAWSRDVYTEAFF
>TRBV24-1|TRBJ1-4
CATSVGTGNEKLFF
>TRBV24-1|TRBJ2-3
CAVQGAGTDTQYF
>TRBV20-1|TRBJ2-5
CSARETAIETQYF
>TRBV2|TRBJ2-7
CASTEGRVYHEQYF
>TRBV7-8|TRBJ2-1
CASSSWTSGGDEQFF
>TRBV25-1|TRBJ2-7
CASSEPRGHSYEQYF
>TRBV6-5|TRBJ1-4
CASSYTTGTNEKLFF
>TRBV6-5|TRBJ1-4
CASKGVSTNEKLFF
>TRBV5-6|TRBJ2-3
CASTVGTDTQYF
>TRBV5-5|TRBJ1-2
CASSLEPTPSYGYTF
>TRBV4-1|TRBJ2-7
CASRPRTGRFYEQYF
>TRBV12-3/TRBV12-4|TRBJ1-6
CASSSGGASYNSPLHF
>TRBV29-1|TRBJ1-2
CSVVGLDGYTF
>TRBV5-5|TRBJ1-4
CASSLGGTGSDEKLFF
>TRBV4-2|TRBJ2-7
CASSQDLRSSGAYEQYF
>TRBV7-2|TRBJ2-1
CASSSQRSSYNEQFF
>TRBV3-1|TRBJ2-7
CASSAGLIAYEQYF
>TRBV7-3|TRBJ2-1
CASSLSGRYNEQFF
>TRBV10-3|TRBJ1-5
CAISEGTGLGREPQHF
>TRBV4-2|TRBJ2-6
CASSVTDTGANVLTF
>TRBV7-9|TRBJ1-2
CASFRTGGDDYGYTF
>TRBV3-1|TRBJ2-5
CASSQAGMDKTQYF
>TRBV4-1|TRBJ2-3
CASSQDHGEWRGDTQYF
>TRBV7-2|TRBJ2-6
CASSLLGTGANVLTF
>TRBV5-8|TRBJ2-3
CASSLGRAVDTQYF
>TRBV11-2|TRBJ2-7
CASSPGRGPYEQYF
>TRBV11-2|TRBJ2-2
CASSTHQAAGELFF
>TRBV5-5|TRBJ1-4
CASSTTGIHEKLFF
>TRBV11-2|TRBJ2-7
CASSWGGVTYEQYF
>TRBV29-1|TRBJ2-3
CSVEVGSSDTQYF
>TRBV7-3|TRBJ2-5
CASSSSTQGRETQYF
>TRBV7-2|TRBJ2-2
CASSLWGNTGELFF